This TCR beta chain came from a study of cytomegalovirus exposure and HLA in healthy donors. CDR1 is SNHLY and CDR2 is FYNNEI in the germline V gene. With 4 bases removed from V and 5 bases from J, the gap between germline ends came to 16 bases. The CDR3 contains 15 residues. With 60 Vbeta and 13 Jbeta primers, the PCR was carried out. Measured with immunoSEQ multiplex PCR; TCRdb has only the in-frame clones, and not every one. The sample holds around 92,000 clones; about 80% are singletons and the top ten take approximately 3.7%. V and J are TRBV2 and TRBJ2-3, with D possibly TRBD2 on 6 matching bases. Sequencing used PBMCs. This clonotype originated in a female donor in good health and CMV-seropositive. Here the CDR3 reads CASSATRVGLDTQYF. The CDR3 region has the DNA TGTGCCAGCAGTGCGACTAGAGTTGGGTTAGATACGCAGTATTTT.